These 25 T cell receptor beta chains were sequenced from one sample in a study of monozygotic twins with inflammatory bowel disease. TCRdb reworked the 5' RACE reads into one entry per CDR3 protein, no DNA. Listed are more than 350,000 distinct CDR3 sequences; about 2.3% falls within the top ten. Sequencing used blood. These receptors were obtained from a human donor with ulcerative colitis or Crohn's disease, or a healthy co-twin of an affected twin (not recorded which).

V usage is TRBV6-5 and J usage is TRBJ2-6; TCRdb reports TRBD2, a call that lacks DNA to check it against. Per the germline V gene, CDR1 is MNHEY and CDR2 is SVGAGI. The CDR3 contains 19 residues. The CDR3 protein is CASSYSLAGLSSGANVLTF.

CDR3 in amino acids: CASSSYSGHEAFF. This chain joins TRBV5-6 and TRBJ1-1. Germline-derived CDR1 and CDR2 are SGHDT and YYEEEE. There are 13 residues in the CDR3. Combining the CDR3 with reference TRBV5-6 and TRBJ1-1 gives the whole variable domain DAGVTQSPTHLIKTRGQQVTLRCSPKSGHDTVSWYQQALGQGPQFIFQYYEEEERQRGNFPDRFSGHQFPNYSSELNVNALLLGDSALYLCASSSYSGHEAFFGQGTRLTVV.

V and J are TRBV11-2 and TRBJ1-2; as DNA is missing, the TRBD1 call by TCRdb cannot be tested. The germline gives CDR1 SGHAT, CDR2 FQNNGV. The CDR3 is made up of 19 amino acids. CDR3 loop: CASSIRWWDRGRSGYGYTF.

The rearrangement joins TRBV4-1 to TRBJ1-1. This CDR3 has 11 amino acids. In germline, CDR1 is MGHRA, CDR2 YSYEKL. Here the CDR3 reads CASSQTTEAFF.

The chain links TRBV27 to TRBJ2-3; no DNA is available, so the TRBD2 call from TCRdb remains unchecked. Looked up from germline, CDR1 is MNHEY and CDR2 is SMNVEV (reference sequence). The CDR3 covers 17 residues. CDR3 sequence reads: CASSQLPGLAGADTQYF.

The CDR3 is CASSQVRGEGETQYF. The V and J genes are TRBV7-2 and TRBJ2-3; TCRdb picks TRBD2, but there is no DNA to check that call. CDR3 length: 15 amino acids. CDR1 and CDR2 from the germline V gene are SGHTA and FQGNSA.

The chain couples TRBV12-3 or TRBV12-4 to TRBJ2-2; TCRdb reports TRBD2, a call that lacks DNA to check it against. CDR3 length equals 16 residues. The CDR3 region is CASSLTSGRWTGELFF.

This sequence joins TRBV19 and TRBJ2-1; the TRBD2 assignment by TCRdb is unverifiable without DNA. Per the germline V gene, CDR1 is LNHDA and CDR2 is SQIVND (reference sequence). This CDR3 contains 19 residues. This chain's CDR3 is CASSIEVAGGYSSYNEQFF.

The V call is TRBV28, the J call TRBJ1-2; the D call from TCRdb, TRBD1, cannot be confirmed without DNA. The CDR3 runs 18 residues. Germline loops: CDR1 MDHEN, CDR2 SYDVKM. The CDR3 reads CASSLGQGGRYDNYGYTF.

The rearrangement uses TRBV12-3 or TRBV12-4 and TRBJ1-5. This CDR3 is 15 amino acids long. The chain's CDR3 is CASIDNLYSNQPQHF.

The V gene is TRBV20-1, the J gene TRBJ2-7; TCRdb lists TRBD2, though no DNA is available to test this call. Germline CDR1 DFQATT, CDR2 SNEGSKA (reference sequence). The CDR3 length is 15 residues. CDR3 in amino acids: CSARPIAAPTYEQYF.

This chain's CDR3 is CASSFRDYGGDTQYF. V gene TRBV5-4 combines with J gene TRBJ2-3; TCRdb lists TRBD2, though no DNA is available to test this call. In germline, CDR1 is SGHNT, CDR2 YYREEE (reference sequence). The CDR3 loop spans 15 amino acids.

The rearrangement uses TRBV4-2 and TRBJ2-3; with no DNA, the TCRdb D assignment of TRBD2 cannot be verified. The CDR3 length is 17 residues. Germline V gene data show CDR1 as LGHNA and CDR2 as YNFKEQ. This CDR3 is CASSQDGTSGVTDTQYF.

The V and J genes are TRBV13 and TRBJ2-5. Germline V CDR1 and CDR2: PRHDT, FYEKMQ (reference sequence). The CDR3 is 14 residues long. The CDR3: CASSLGDVLETQYF.

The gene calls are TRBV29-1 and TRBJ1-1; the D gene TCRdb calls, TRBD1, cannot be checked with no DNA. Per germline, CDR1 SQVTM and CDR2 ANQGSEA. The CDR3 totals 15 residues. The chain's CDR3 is CSVFRVRFMNTEAFF.

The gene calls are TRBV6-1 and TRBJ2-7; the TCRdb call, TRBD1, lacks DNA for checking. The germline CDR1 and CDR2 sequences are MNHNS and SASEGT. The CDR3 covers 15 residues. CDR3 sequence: CASRRDRWFLNEQYF.

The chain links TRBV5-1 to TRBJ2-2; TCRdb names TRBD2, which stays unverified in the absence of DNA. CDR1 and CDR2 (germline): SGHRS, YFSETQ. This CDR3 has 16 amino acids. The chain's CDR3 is CASSDRTSGSTGELFF.

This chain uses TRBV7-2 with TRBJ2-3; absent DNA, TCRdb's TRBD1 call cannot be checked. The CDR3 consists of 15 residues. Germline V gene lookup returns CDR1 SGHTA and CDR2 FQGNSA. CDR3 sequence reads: CASSPRGGDIQTQYF.

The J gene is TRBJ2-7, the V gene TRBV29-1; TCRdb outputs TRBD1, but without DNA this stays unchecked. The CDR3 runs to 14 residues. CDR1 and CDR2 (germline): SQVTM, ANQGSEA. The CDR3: CSALTGITTYEQYF.

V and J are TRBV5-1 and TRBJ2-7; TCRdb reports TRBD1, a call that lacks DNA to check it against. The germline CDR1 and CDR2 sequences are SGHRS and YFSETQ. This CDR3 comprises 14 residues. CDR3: CASSGGQTSYEQYF.

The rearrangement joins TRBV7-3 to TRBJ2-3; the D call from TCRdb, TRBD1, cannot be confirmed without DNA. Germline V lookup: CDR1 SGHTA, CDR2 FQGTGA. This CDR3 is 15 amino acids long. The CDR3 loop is CASSTKGGARDTQYF.

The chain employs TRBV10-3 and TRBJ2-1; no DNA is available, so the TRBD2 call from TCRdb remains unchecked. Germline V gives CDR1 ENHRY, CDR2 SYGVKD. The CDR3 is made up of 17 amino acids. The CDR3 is CAISVALAGGGNNEQFF.

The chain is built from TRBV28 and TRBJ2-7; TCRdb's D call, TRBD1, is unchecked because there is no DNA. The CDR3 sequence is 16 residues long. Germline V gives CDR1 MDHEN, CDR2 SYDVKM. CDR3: CASSSTGGQGLSEQYF.

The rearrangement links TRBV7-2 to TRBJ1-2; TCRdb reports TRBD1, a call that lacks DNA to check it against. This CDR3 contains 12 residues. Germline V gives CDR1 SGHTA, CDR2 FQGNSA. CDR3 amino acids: CASSLDRIVATF.

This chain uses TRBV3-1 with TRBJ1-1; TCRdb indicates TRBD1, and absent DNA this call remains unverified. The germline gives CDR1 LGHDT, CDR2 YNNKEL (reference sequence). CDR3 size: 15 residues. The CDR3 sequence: CASSPGGGRSTEAFF.